One sample yielded the 9 T cell receptor beta chains listed below, sequenced in a study of blood T cell repertoires in COVID-19. Only in-frame clones appear in the TCRdb table, and some are missing; sequencing was by immunoSEQ multiplex PCR. Here the sample spans approximately 97,000 clones, around nine tenths being singletons. Sequencing used peripheral blood. These receptor sequences come from a man aged 45-60 years with active COVID-19.

The chain employs TRBV27 and TRBJ1-4, with TRBD1 matching 7 bases. J was trimmed by 9 bases and V by 5 bases; bases with no gene match: 9. The length of the CDR3 is 14 residues. Germline CDR1 MNHEY, CDR2 SMNVEV (reference sequence). The CDR3 bases are TGTGCCAGCAGTCTCTACGTGGGACAGCAAAAACTGTTTTTT. It codes for CASSLYVGQQKLFF.

This clone was counted between two and nine times. V and J are TRBV5-1 and TRBJ2-5; 7 bases align to TRBD1. This CDR3 spans 13 amino acids. CDR1 SGHRS and CDR2 YFSETQ come from the germline V gene. The J segment lost 4 bases and the V segment lost 6 bases, leaving 6 bases of the junction unmatched. DNA for the CDR3: TGCGCCAGCAAACTAGGGGGCGGAGAGACCCAGTACTTC. Translated: CASKLGGGETQYF. The whole variable domain, filled in from reference TRBV5-1 and TRBJ2-5, reads KAGVTQTPRYLIKTRGQQVTLSCSPISGHRSVSWYQQTPGQGLQFLFEYFSETQRNKGNFPGRFSGRQFSNSRSEMNVSTLELGDSALYLCASKLGGGETQYFGPGTRLLVL.

The chain is built from TRBV5-4 and TRBJ2-5; possibly TRBD2 for D (6 bases). The CDR3 covers 15 residues. V lost 3 bases and J lost 2, with 14 bases in between. Per the germline V gene, CDR1 is SGHNT and CDR2 is YYREEE (reference sequence). CDR3 amino acids: CASSSGGAGQETQYF. In nucleotides, the CDR3 is TGTGCCAGCAGCTCCGGAGGGGCAGGGCAAGAGACCCAGTACTTC. The complete variable domain, with remaining parts taken from reference TRBV5-4 and TRBJ2-5, reads ETGVTQSPTHLIKTRGQQVTLRCSSQSGHNTVSWYQQALGQGPQFIFQYYREEENGRGNFPPRFSGLQFPNYSSELNVNALELDDSALYLCASSSGGAGQETQYFGPGTRLLVL.

This clone appeared a single time. The chain combines TRBV18 with TRBJ2-1; a weak D match, TRBD2 (6 bases). There are 11 residues in the CDR3. Germline loops: CDR1 KGHSH, CDR2 LQKENI. Trimming took off 4 bases at V and 8 bases at J, with 6 bases between the two ends. This chain's CDR3 is CASSRGDEQFF. The CDR3 DNA reads TGTGCCAGCTCACGCGGGGATGAGCAGTTCTTC.

The V and J genes are TRBV5-1 and TRBJ2-1; a weak D match, TRBD2 (5 bases). Germline V gene sequence: CDR1 SGHRS, CDR2 YFSETQ. The CDR3 has 14 amino acids. V lost 0 bases and J lost 8, with 12 bases in between. CDR3 sequence: CASSLAQVGDEQFF. CDR3 DNA sequence: TGCGCCAGCAGCTTGGCCCAGGTCGGGGATGAGCAGTTCTTC.

The chain has TRBV5-4 and TRBJ2-7; 8 bases match TRBD2. Losses at the gene ends were 7 bases for V and 0 bases for J; bases not matched to a gene: 6. This CDR3 is 14 amino acids long. CDR1 SGHNT and CDR2 YYREEE come from the germline V gene (reference sequence). The CDR3 is CASRGGPLSYEQYF. CDR3 in DNA: TGTGCCAGCCGCGGGGGGCCCCTCTCCTACGAGCAGTACTTC.

The chain links TRBV6-5 to TRBJ1-2; 8 bases map to TRBD1. CDR3 length equals 14 residues. Germline trimming cut 2 bases from V and 8 bases from J; bases unmatched to any gene: 7. Germline lookup yields CDR1 MNHEY and CDR2 SVGAGI. The CDR3 is CASSYGQGALGYTF. The CDR3 DNA reads TGTGCCAGCAGTTACGGACAGGGTGCCCTAGGCTACACCTTC.

The rearrangement links TRBV20-1 to TRBJ2-7, with 8 bases lining up with TRBD2. Germline V CDR1 and CDR2: DFQATT, SNEGSKA (reference sequence). The length of the CDR3 is 16 residues. After removal of 3 bases from V and 5 bases from J, the junction contained 15 bases not matched to a gene. The CDR3 spells CSASSLRSGALHEQYF. CDR3 bases: TGCAGTGCTAGTTCCCTTCGTAGCGGGGCCCTTCACGAGCAGTACTTC.

V usage is TRBV5-6 and J usage is TRBJ2-7; D remains unclear. The CDR3 length is 11 residues. Germline V gene data show CDR1 as SGHDT and CDR2 as YYEEEE. V shed 2 bases and J shed 4 bases, with 4 bases lying between them. The CDR3 sequence is CASSFSYEQYF. In DNA form, the CDR3 reads TGTGCCAGCAGCTTCTCTTACGAGCAGTACTTC.